The 13 T cell receptor beta chains below were found in one sample sequenced in a study of T-cell reconstitution after alpha-beta-depleted transplantation in children. The TCRbeta library was prepared with unique molecular identifiers. TCRdb reprocessed the PCR reads with MiXCR, giving one entry per CDR3 protein. The sample records hundreds of thousands of distinct CDR3 sequences, 10% being singletons. Sequencing used PBMCs, obtained before TCRalphabeta/CD19-depleted stem cell transplant. These receptors came from a boy younger than two with acute myeloid leukemia, due to receive a stem cell transplant.

This clonotype was seen ten or more times. CDR3: CASSNPGLAGDTGELFF. CDR3 nucleotides: TGTGCCAGCAGTAACCCCGGACTAGCGGGAGACACCGGGGAGCTGTTTTTT. This rearrangement joins TRBV6-5 to TRBJ2-2; the match to TRBD2 covers 13 bases. Losses at the gene ends were 5 bases for V and 3 bases for J; bases not matched to a gene: 6. Per germline, CDR1 MNHEY and CDR2 SVGAGI. The CDR3 has 17 residues.

The chain couples TRBV18 to TRBJ2-4, with 8 bases identical to TRBD1. Germline V gene lookup returns CDR1 KGHSH and CDR2 LQKENI. V shed 3 bases, J shed 4 bases, and the junction held 5 bases outside the gene matches. The CDR3 consists of 15 residues. The CDR3 loop reads CASSPLGTGKNIQYF. CDR3 coding DNA: TGTGCCAGCTCACCCCTGGGGACAGGAAAAAACATTCAGTACTTC.

This clonotype was detected ten times or more. The rearrangement joins TRBV15 to TRBJ2-2, with 13 bases identical to TRBD2. After removal of 5 bases from V and 0 bases from J, the junction contained 0 bases not matched to a gene. CDR1 is LNHNV, CDR2 YYDKDF, per germline (reference sequence). The CDR3 has 16 amino acids. As DNA, the CDR3 is TGTGCCACCAGCGGACTAGCGGGGGCGAACACCGGGGAGCTGTTTTTT. Amino acids: CATSGLAGANTGELFF.

This clonotype was found many times. The chain carries TRBV5-8 and TRBJ1-6, with D maybe TRBD1 (5 bases). Germline lookup yields CDR1 SGHTS and CDR2 YDEGEE. This CDR3 comprises 17 residues. V was shortened by 4 bases and J by 0 bases, with 14 bases between the two germline ends. The CDR3 coding sequence is TGTGCCAGCAGCGTTGACAGAAATACCTCCTATAATTCACCCCTCCACTTT. It codes for CASSVDRNTSYNSPLHF.

This clonotype was seen many times. V is TRBV7-9 and J is TRBJ1-1, with 7 nucleotides matching TRBD1. CDR3 length equals 13 residues. Germline values: CDR1 SEHNR, CDR2 FQNEAQ (reference sequence). V gave up 8 bases and J gave up 4 bases; unmatched junction bases: 7. The CDR3 nucleotides are TGTGCCAGCGCAGGGGGTGACGGCACTGAAGCTTTCTTT. Protein sequence: CASAGGDGTEAFF.

There are many counts of this clonotype. The CDR3 region is CASSLTGTRPQHF. Here the CDR3 DNA reads TGTGCCAGCAGTTTGACAGGGACGAGGCCCCAGCATTTT. The chain links TRBV12-3 or TRBV12-4 to TRBJ1-5; 7 nucleotides match TRBD1. Germline trimming cut 3 bases from V and 9 bases from J; bases unmatched to any gene: 5. The CDR3 length is 13 residues.

The J gene is TRBJ2-7, the V gene TRBV7-3, with D uncertain. Trimming stripped 1 base from V and 0 bases from J, with 10 bases between. CDR1 is SGHTA and CDR2 is FQGTGA in the germline V gene. The CDR3 is made up of 15 amino acids. The chain's CDR3 is CASSLRYSSSYEQYF. CDR3 nucleotide sequence: TGTGCCAGCAGCTTAAGGTACTCTAGCTCCTACGAGCAGTACTTC.

This clonotype was observed at least ten times. This chain links TRBV5-1 with TRBJ1-2; D is unclear. With 1 base removed from V and 8 bases from J, the gap between germline ends came to 12 bases. The CDR3 length is 13 residues. Germline values: CDR1 SGHRS, CDR2 YFSETQ. For the CDR3, the DNA is TGCGCCAGCAGCTTGAATCGGGCGGGAGGCTACACCTTC. Protein sequence: CASSLNRAGGYTF.

This clonotype was found many times. The rearrangement uses TRBV6-1 and TRBJ2-5; D is undetermined. The germline gives CDR1 MNHNS, CDR2 SASEGT. The CDR3 loop spans 12 amino acids. Trimming took 1 base from V and 5 from J, leaving 5 bases between them. The DNA of the CDR3 is TGTGCCAGCAGTGAAGTGTGGGAGACCCAGTACTTC. Encoded protein: CASSEVWETQYF.

This clonotype came up many times. The chain carries TRBV12-3 or TRBV12-4 and TRBJ2-7; 16 nucleotides agree with TRBD2. Trimming at V came to 6 bases and at J to 7 bases, leaving 6 bases not matched to a gene. The CDR3 is made up of 15 amino acids. The CDR3 is CASRGTSGGAGEQYF. For the CDR3, the DNA is TGTGCCAGCAGGGGGACTAGCGGGGGGGCCGGGGAGCAGTACTTC.

The rearrangement links TRBV9 to TRBJ2-1, with 7 nucleotides matching TRBD2. Germline trimming cut 5 bases from V and 0 bases from J; bases unmatched to any gene: 8. CDR1 and CDR2 from the germline V gene are SGDLS and YYNGEE. This CDR3 is built from 16 residues. The CDR3 DNA follows: TGTGCCAGCAGGACTAGCTACCCTAGCTCCTACAATGAGCAGTTCTTC. This translates into CASRTSYPSSYNEQFF. Looking up the rest from reference TRBV9 and TRBJ2-1 gives the full variable domain: DSGVTQTPKHLITATGQRVTLRCSPRSGDLSVYWYQQSLDQGLQFLIQYYNGEERAKGNILERFSAQQFPDLHSELNLSSLELGDSALYFCASRTSYPSSYNEQFFGPGTRLTVL.

This clonotype appeared many times. CDR3 coding DNA: TGTGCCATCAGGCGGACCGGGACAGGGATCCACGAGCAGTACTTC. This translates into CAIRRTGTGIHEQYF. The chain links TRBV10-3 to TRBJ2-7, with 9 bases fitting TRBD1. V gave up 6 bases and J gave up 5 bases; unmatched junction bases: 11. The CDR3 extends over 15 amino acids. Germline V gene sequence: CDR1 ENHRY, CDR2 SYGVKD.

This clonotype was recorded at least ten times. This chain connects TRBV6-2 or TRBV6-3 to TRBJ2-7, with TRBD2 as a possible D gene (6 bases). The CDR3 covers 13 residues. In germline, CDR1 is MNHEY, CDR2 SVGEGT. Deletions cut 4 bases from V and 1 base from J, with 8 bases between. CDR3 sequence (DNA): TGTGCCAGCAGTTTCGGGACTTCCTACGAGCAGTACTTC. It codes for CASSFGTSYEQYF.